Listed here are 29 T cell receptor beta chains from one sample, sequenced in a study of response to subunit inactivated influenza vaccine. Each CDR3 protein gets one entry after TCRdb re-called the RT-PCR reads with MiXCR. Here the sample spans around 570,000 distinct CDR3 sequences, about 11% being singletons. These same data were also listed under a study on T cells expressing NK-cell markers. This second report adds: Synthesis of TCR beta cDNA relied on 5'RACE template switching carrying UMIs.

Source: PBMCs from blood, taken on the day of vaccination. The receptors were gathered from a man aged 50 to 60 who received an inactivated influenza vaccine.

The chain uses TRBV12-3 or TRBV12-4 and TRBJ2-2, with D perhaps TRBD1 (5 bases). Trimming cost V 9 bases and J 0 bases, with 14 bases left between them. The CDR3 extends over 15 amino acids. CDR3 residues: CASGALLSNTGELFF. CDR3 sequence (DNA): TGTGCCAGTGGGGCCCTCTTGTCGAACACCGGGGAGCTGTTTTTT.

This clonotype was seen repeatedly, ten times or more. The J gene is TRBJ2-3, the V gene TRBV2, with 7 bases matching TRBD2. Germline assignment: CDR1 SNHLY and CDR2 FYNNEI. The CDR3 runs to 15 residues. V dropped 3 bases and J dropped 3; count of bases not matched to a gene: 6. The CDR3 protein is CASSEHTGGTDTQYF. DNA of the CDR3: TGTGCCAGCAGTGAGCATACGGGAGGAACAGATACGCAGTATTTT.

This clonotype has a handful of counts. This rearrangement joins TRBV10-3 to TRBJ2-1; TRBD1 aligns across 11 bases. The CDR3 covers 14 residues. Germline-derived CDR1 and CDR2 are ENHRY and SYGVKD. V was clipped by 7 bases and J by 6 bases; unmatched bases: 5. CDR3 nucleotides: TGTGCCATCACCGCCGGGACAGGGGGCAATGAGCAGTTCTTC. Residues: CAITAGTGGNEQFF.

DNA of the CDR3: TGTGCCAGCAATCCTGGGGGGGGAGTACACGAGCAGTACTTC. This gives the protein CASNPGGGVHEQYF. The chain uses TRBV7-9 and TRBJ2-7; 7 nucleotides agree with TRBD2. The junction had 11 bases not matched to a gene; V was cut back by 7 bases and J by 5 bases. Germline V CDR1 and CDR2: SEHNR, FQNEAQ (reference sequence). This CDR3 spans 14 amino acids.

This chain connects TRBV3-1 to TRBJ2-3; 9 bases are a match to TRBD2. Germline V gene data show CDR1 as LGHDT and CDR2 as YNNKEL (reference sequence). V shed 4 bases and J 0 bases; nucleotides not matched to a gene: 8. The CDR3 covers 17 residues. The CDR3 protein is CASSPKGLAASTDTQYF. The CDR3 DNA sequence: TGTGCCAGCAGCCCTAAGGGACTAGCAGCTAGCACAGATACGCAGTATTTT.

The genes are TRBV10-2 and TRBJ2-7, with D perhaps being TRBD1 or TRBD2 (5 bases each). The CDR3 runs to 14 residues. Trimming pared 4 bases from V and 0 bases from J, leaving 10 bases between. Germline values: CDR1 WSHSY, CDR2 SAAADI. CDR3 protein: CASSGRTYSYEQYF. In DNA, the CDR3 is TGCGCCAGCAGTGGGAGGACATACTCCTACGAGCAGTACTTC.

The chain couples TRBV15 to TRBJ2-7; TRBD1 aligns across 10 bases. Germline loops: CDR1 LNHNV, CDR2 YYDKDF (reference sequence). The CDR3 covers 14 residues. With 5 bases clipped from V and 3 bases from J, the junction kept 4 bases outside the gene matches. The DNA for the CDR3 is TGTGCCACCAGCCGATGGACAGGGGGCTACGAGCAGTACTTC. Its translation is CATSRWTGGYEQYF.

This clonotype has ten or more counts. The chain has TRBV12-3 or TRBV12-4 and TRBJ2-2; 10 bases are shared with TRBD2. V shed 6 bases and J 1 base; nucleotides not matched to a gene: 5. There are 16 residues in the CDR3. The CDR3 protein is CASSASSGGNTGELFF. The DNA of the CDR3 is TGTGCCAGCAGCGCCTCTAGCGGGGGGAACACCGGGGAGCTGTTTTTT.

In its sample, this clonotype was seen a few times. The V gene is TRBV5-1, the J gene TRBJ1-2; a weak D match, TRBD1 (6 bases). The CDR3 covers 16 residues. V was shortened by 6 bases and J by 0 bases, with 18 bases between the two germline ends. CDR1 is SGHRS, CDR2 YFSETQ, per germline. The CDR3 DNA follows: TGCGCCAGCACCCAACCCGGACAGACGTCTAACTATGGCTACACCTTC. Protein: CASTQPGQTSNYGYTF.

The J gene is TRBJ2-1, the V gene TRBV7-3; 9 bases agree with TRBD2. Germline CDR1 is SGHTA and CDR2 is FQGTGA. Trimming cost V 5 bases and J 6 bases; bases outside gene matches: 11. This CDR3 is 16 amino acids long. CDR3 region: CASSPLAGAFSNEQFF. In DNA, the CDR3 is TGTGCCAGCAGCCCTTTAGCGGGAGCGTTCTCCAATGAGCAGTTCTTC.

At least ten counts were recorded for this clonotype. The V gene is TRBV18, the J gene TRBJ2-3, with D possibly matching TRBD2 (6 bases). The ends were cut back, 0 bases at V and 2 bases at J, with 15 bases in the middle. This CDR3 comprises 17 residues. CDR1 is KGHSH and CDR2 is LQKENI in the germline V gene. The CDR3 nucleotides are TGTGCCAGCTCACCACCGCTACCGGGACTCATCACAGATACGCAGTATTTT. Translated: CASSPPLPGLITDTQYF.

This clonotype was detected a few times. The chain couples TRBV7-9 to TRBJ1-1; D possibly corresponds to TRBD1 (6 bases). Germline V gives CDR1 SEHNR, CDR2 FQNEAQ (reference sequence). The CDR3 loop spans 17 amino acids. Trimming shortened V by 3 bases and J by 0 bases, and 17 bases separated the two germline ends. This chain's CDR3 is CASSFGRGSYMNTEAFF. CDR3 in DNA: TGTGCCAGCAGCTTTGGGAGGGGGTCGTACATGAACACTGAAGCTTTCTTT.

On this clonotype: Germline is not matched at one junction end, which may reflect a read error. V usage is TRBV20-1 and J usage is TRBJ2-1; 7 bases match TRBD2. The germline V gene has CDR1 DFQATT and CDR2 SNEGSKA (reference sequence). This CDR3 contains 14 residues. CDR3 nucleotide sequence: TGCAGTTCTAGTAGGTGGGAGGGCAACGTTGAGCAGTTCTTC. Amino acid sequence: CSSSRWEGNVEQFF.

This clonotype has a handful of counts. CDR3: CASPSGQYTDTQYF. The CDR3 DNA reads TGTGCCAGTCCGTCGGGACAGTACACAGATACGCAGTATTTT. J is TRBJ2-3 and V is TRBV2; TRBD1 matches at 7 bases. V trimming: 9 bases; J trimming: 2 bases; junction bases outside the gene matches: 8. Looked up from germline, CDR1 is SNHLY and CDR2 is FYNNEI. This CDR3 contains 14 residues.

Only a few counts were recorded for this clonotype. The rearrangement joins TRBV5-1 to TRBJ2-7; TRBD2 matches 15 bases. CDR3 length: 17 amino acids. The germline V gene encodes CDR1 SGHRS and CDR2 YFSETQ. Unmatched junction bases numbered 11, after V lost 5 bases and J lost 5 bases. The CDR3 DNA is TGCGCCAGCAGTTCGGTGGGGACTAGCGGGAGGAGGAACGAGCAGTACTTC. This encodes CASSSVGTSGRRNEQYF.

V gene TRBV6-2 or TRBV6-3 combines with J gene TRBJ1-1, with 9 bases that match TRBD1. V gave up 6 bases and J gave up 6 bases; unmatched junction bases: 26. Germline V lookup: CDR1 MNHEY, CDR2 SVGEGT. CDR3 length equals 20 residues. The CDR3 loop is CASRPGTGLLKAGSDPEAFF. The CDR3 DNA follows: TGTGCCAGCAGGCCCGGGACAGGGTTACTGAAGGCGGGTTCAGATCCTGAAGCTTTCTTT.

This clonotype appeared a few times. The chain couples TRBV3-1 to TRBJ2-3; tentatively, D is TRBD1 or TRBD2 (5 bases each). The CDR3 contains 16 residues. Trimming pared 4 bases from V and 0 bases from J, leaving 14 bases between. CDR1 and CDR2 from the germline V gene are LGHDT and YNNKEL (reference sequence). CDR3 protein: CASSPSGRSSTDTQYF. As DNA, the CDR3 is TGTGCCAGCAGCCCCTCGGGGCGCAGTAGCACAGATACGCAGTATTTT.

This clonotype was found many times. This chain connects TRBV27 to TRBJ2-2; TRBD2 might be the D (6 bases). V lost 2 bases and J 6 bases, leaving 10 bases between the germline ends. Germline V gene sequence: CDR1 MNHEY, CDR2 SMNVEV (reference sequence). The CDR3 spans 14 residues. The CDR3 reads CASSLKWGAGELFF. The CDR3 DNA follows: TGTGCCAGCAGTTTAAAGTGGGGGGCCGGGGAGCTGTTTTTT.

In this sample, this clonotype turned up once. The J gene is TRBJ1-1, the V gene TRBV4-1; D is ambiguous. V was cut by 2 bases and J by 4 bases, with 8 bases left in between. The CDR3 is made up of 13 amino acids. Germline-derived CDR1 and CDR2 are MGHRA and YSYEKL. CDR3 sequence: CASSQKVTTEAFF. Written as DNA, the CDR3 is TGCGCCAGCAGCCAAAAGGTTACCACTGAAGCTTTCTTT.

This clonotype was found a few times. The CDR3 DNA follows: TGTGCCAGCAGTTACCTTGTAGAGGGCAACGTCCTGACTTTC. This codes for CASSYLVEGNVLTF. V is TRBV6-5 and J is TRBJ2-6; D is perhaps TRBD2 (5 bases). Germline V gives CDR1 MNHEY, CDR2 SVGAGI. This CDR3 is 14 amino acids long. Trimming left V 2 bases short and J 9 bases short, with 11 bases between.

This sequence joins TRBV4-3 and TRBJ2-7; 8 bases align to TRBD1. Unmatched junction bases numbered 9, after V lost 0 bases and J lost 8 bases. CDR3 size: 15 residues. The germline V gene encodes CDR1 LGHNA and CDR2 YSLEER. The chain's CDR3 is CASSQDRDRTWQQYF. CDR3 sequence (DNA): TGCGCCAGCAGCCAAGACAGGGACAGGACCTGGCAGCAGTACTTC.

J is TRBJ1-2 and V is TRBV18; TRBD1 might be the D (6 bases). Germline CDR1 KGHSH, CDR2 LQKENI. The V end lost 0 bases, the J end lost 4 bases, and 12 bases lay between the germline ends. The CDR3 runs 15 residues. The CDR3 sequence is CASSPPGHDLYGYTF. CDR3 nucleotide sequence: TGTGCCAGCTCACCACCGGGACACGACCTCTATGGCTACACCTTC.

This clonotype was seen repeatedly, ten times or more. The V and J genes are TRBV28 and TRBJ2-3; TRBD2 aligns across 10 bases. Looked up from germline, CDR1 is MDHEN and CDR2 is SYDVKM. J gave up 4 bases and V 6 bases, and 7 bases lay outside the gene matches. This CDR3 has 15 residues. The CDR3 here is CASSPTSGLPDTQYF. Written as DNA, the CDR3 is TGTGCCAGCAGCCCGACTAGCGGGTTGCCAGATACGCAGTATTTT.

This clonotype was picked up many times. V usage is TRBV12-3 or TRBV12-4 and J usage is TRBJ2-7; perhaps TRBD2 as D (6 bases). Deletions cut 6 bases from V and 6 bases from J, with 15 bases between. The CDR3 length is 13 residues. The CDR3 region is CASSYVRDSEQYF. CDR3 DNA sequence: TGTGCCAGCAGCTACGTGCGGGATAGCGAGCAGTACTTC.

The chain couples TRBV7-6 to TRBJ2-2; possibly TRBD2 for D (5 bases). The CDR3 contains 16 residues. The V end was cut by 1 base, the J end by 0 bases, with 9 bases between. Germline V gives CDR1 SGHVS, CDR2 FNYEAQ. CDR3 nucleotides: TGTGCCAGCAGCTTAGTCACCGGGACGAACACCGGGGAGCTGTTTTTT. Its translation is CASSLVTGTNTGELFF.

The V gene is TRBV4-1, the J gene TRBJ2-1, with 16 bases identical to TRBD2. Germline CDR1 reads MGHRA; CDR2 reads YSYEKL. The CDR3 loop spans 19 amino acids. With 4 bases clipped from V and 2 bases from J, the junction kept 8 bases outside the gene matches. CDR3 sequence reads: CASSRGTSGGAMTYNEQFF. CDR3 nucleotides: TGCGCCAGCAGCCGCGGGACTAGCGGGGGGGCCATGACCTACAATGAGCAGTTCTTC.

The chain carries TRBV29-1 and TRBJ2-3; D possibly corresponds to TRBD2 (5 bases). With 5 bases removed from V and 6 bases from J, the gap between germline ends came to 12 bases. The CDR3 contains 12 residues. Germline loops: CDR1 SQVTM, CDR2 ANQGSEA. The CDR3, as DNA: TGCAGCGTTCCCGAGGGCGCGGATACGCAGTATTTT. It translates to CSVPEGADTQYF.

The sample holds a few counts of this clonotype. The chain employs TRBV27 and TRBJ2-3; D unresolved. Germline CDR1 is MNHEY and CDR2 is SMNVEV (reference sequence). With 5 bases removed from V and 1 base from J, the gap between germline ends came to 16 bases. The CDR3 contains 16 residues. The CDR3 spells CASSPRVNFRTDTQYF. The CDR3 DNA reads as TGTGCCAGCAGTCCTAGGGTGAACTTTCGCACAGATACGCAGTATTTT.

The rearrangement links TRBV12-3 or TRBV12-4 to TRBJ1-2; TRBD1 might be the D (5 bases). V shed 8 bases and J shed 4 bases, with 14 bases lying between them. The CDR3 extends over 13 amino acids. CDR3 in DNA: TGTGCCAGCCACGGGCCGGGGACCTATGGCTACACCTTC. Protein product: CASHGPGTYGYTF.